Each of the 2 T cell receptor beta chains below was sequenced from the same sample in a study of T cell responses to AZD1222 COVID-19 vaccine. Some clones are missing from TCRdb's copy, which holds only in-frame ones; the method was immunoSEQ multiplex PCR. The profile shows 140,000 to 150,000 clones, 85% to 95% of them singletons. The sample consisted of peripheral blood, taken after recovery from COVID-19. The receptors stem from an adult who had recovered from COVID-19.

The chain recombines TRBV5-5 with TRBJ2-7; no firm D call. Germline values: CDR1 SGHKS, CDR2 YYEKEE (reference sequence). The CDR3 loop spans 15 amino acids. Trimming left V 2 bases short and J 2 bases short, with 14 bases between. CDR3 in amino acids: CASSFGQTPPYEQYF. The DNA for the CDR3 is TGTGCCAGCAGCTTCGGGCAAACCCCTCCCTACGAGCAGTACTTC.

This clone was picked up a small number of times. The rearrangement links TRBV5-8 to TRBJ1-2; no clear D. This CDR3 has 12 amino acids. V dropped 5 bases and J dropped 2 bases, with 7 bases sitting between them. CDR1 is SGHTS and CDR2 is YDEGEE in the germline V gene. CDR3 in amino acids: CASSFGNYGYTF. DNA for the CDR3: TGTGCCAGCAGTTTCGGGAACTATGGCTACACCTTC. Full variable domain (missing parts from reference TRBV5-8 and TRBJ1-2): EAGVTQSPTHLIKTRGQQATLRCSPISGHTSVYWYQQALGLGLQFLLWYDEGEERNRGNFPPRFSGRQFPNYSSELNVNALELEDSALYLCASSFGNYGYTFGSGTRLTVV.